Sequencing of this T cell receptor (beta chain) was carried out in a study of PD-L1 blockade in urothelial cancer. Background on the study: Bladder-origin urothelial cancer in males covered about nine tenths of the roughly 30 patients. At 3 weeks after treatment start (second dose) and again at 6 weeks, blood was analyzed.

Time point described: pretreatment peripheral blood. Germline CDR1 and CDR2: MRHNA and SNTAGT. The CDR3 has 15 amino acids. V was pared by 5 bases and J by 6 bases, with 8 bases of the junction left unmatched. Generated by immunoSEQ multiplex PCR, the TCRdb table keeps only in-frame clones and is missing some. Among 45,000 to 50,000 clones listed, about four fifths were seen once. The origin of this receptor is a man between 65 and 85 years old with urothelial cancer. The V call is TRBV6-4, the J call TRBJ1-2; 11 nucleotides agree with TRBD1. The sequences come from PBMCs, collected around atezolizumab (anti-PD-L1) treatment. CDR3 region: CASSTNADRGHGYTF. The CDR3 region has the DNA TGTGCCAGCAGTACAAACGCGGACAGGGGGCATGGCTACACCTTC.